This T cell receptor beta chain was captured by sequencing in a study of blood T cell repertoires in COVID-19 (dated by TCRdb to 2020 to 2021). At the level of the whole study: The collaborator samples originated in the United States, Italy and Spain and spanned the acute and convalescent phases of COVID-19. The prospective study material was composed of cDNA or gDNA derived from T cells, B-cell-depleted T cells, or PBMCs. Subjects who had been exposed to COVID-19, were actively infected with it, or had recovered from it provided the deeply sampled blood TCRbeta repertoires that made up the dataset. A freely available public database, intended as a resource for researchers studying the immune response to SARS-CoV-2, is where the repertoires were released. Samples were obtained from the ongoing ImmuneRACE study (first 160 participants) and from over 1,000 subjects provided by 6 global collaborators. The sample metadata nearly always contained a de-identified subject ID, COVID-19 status, age in years and sex. Where available, HLA class I and class II types were obtained from metadata supplied by the sample provider rather than from assay-based typing.

This clone is a singleton in its sample. Its specific antigen is unknown. One base away there is no much larger clone; base qualities are not given. The germline V gene provides CDR1 SGDLS and CDR2 YYNGEE. V drops 0 bases and J drops 3 bases, leaving 7 bases in between. The CDR3 goes from the cysteine to the phenylalanine over 14 residues. This entry keeps only the CDR3 DNA: 42 bases, framed from base 1. TCRbeta CDR3 regions were amplified from genomic DNA by means of the immunoSEQ Assay, a bias-controlled multiplex PCR. In the paper's pipeline: Nucleated cell counts per sample were estimated from amplification of reference gene primers within the assay. To quantify the absolute abundance of each unique TCRbeta CDR3 rearrangement, sequence reads were collapsed and filtered. Productive Simpson clonality was computed per sample as the square root of Simpson's diversity index over productive rearrangements. As stored in TCRdb, this immuneACCESS dataset retains in-frame rearrangements with V and J assigned. A fraction of the clones does not appear; measured against another copy, unresolved V genes explain less than half of the discrepancy, and the remainder lacks a known reason. V, J and clone size reflect that table, while D and trimming were determined from the DNA. The sample yields approximately 350,000 clones; under 95% were counted once. The top ten constitute roughly 3.3% of the sample.

Samples from volunteer blood donors who had recovered from COVID-19 were contributed by a second Seattle source. Each collaborating institution followed its own protocols to collect whole blood in K2EDTA tubes. For TCRbeta analysis, collaborator samples were shipped as frozen whole blood, as isolated PBMCs, or as DNA extracted from either sample type. Overall results and qualifications from the work: Clinical and demographic metadata were provided uncurated, with the amount varying by source and participant.

This clonotype was sampled from a woman aged 18-30 years who had recovered from COVID-19. The sample taken for sequencing was peripheral blood. This sequence uses TRBV9 and TRBJ2-1, with the D segment identity uncertain. The encoded CDR3 is CASSVDPLYNEQFF. In nucleotides, the sequence is TGTGCCAGCAGCGTAGATCCCCTCTACAATGAGCAGTTCTTC.